The present TCR beta chain was sequenced within a study of shared clonotypes between healthy human individuals. Findings and caveats of the study: Having only a few donors restricted how much genetic and exposure-history diversity was captured.

Partitioning of CD4+ cells yielded a CD45RA+ naive subset and a CD45RA-negative memory subset. The repertoire was sequenced with immunoSEQ multiplex PCR; TCRdb's copy has only in-frame clones and lacks some. The table records roughly 2,500,000 clones, 80% to 95% of them present only once. Trimming shortened V by 3 bases and J by 0 bases, and 8 bases separated the two germline ends. Germline lookup yields CDR1 SGHRS and CDR2 YFSETQ. This CDR3 has 14 residues. Comments on this clone: Its matching antigen is unknown. The sample has other DNA sequences that encode this CDR3 too.

The sequencing sample was made of naive CD4+ T cells from PBMCs. Subset here: CD45RA+ positively selected. V is TRBV5-1 and J is TRBJ2-3, with unresolved D. The clonotype was recovered from a man younger than 30 in good health. Some clones in this sample may be carry-over from other donors' samples. The CDR3 loop reads CASSSQSSTDTQYF. The CDR3 DNA sequence: TGCGCCAGCAGCTCTCAGAGTAGCACAGATACGCAGTATTTT.